The 14 T cell receptor beta chains listed next were all sequenced from one sample in a study of T-cell reconstitution after alpha-beta-depleted transplantation in children. Unique molecular identifiers were used to barcode this TCRbeta library. TCRdb independently ran MiXCR on the PCR reads; one entry per CDR3 protein. The repertoire holds over 400,000 distinct CDR3 sequences, with 43% as singletons. The sample consisted of PBMCs, taken before TCRalphabeta/CD19-depleted stem cell transplant. The receptor set was obtained from a girl aged 2-10 years with aplastic anemia, due to receive a stem cell transplant.

The rearrangement joins TRBV28 to TRBJ2-3, with a weak D call TRBD2 (6 bases). CDR1 and CDR2 from the germline V gene are MDHEN and SYDVKM. Trimming cost V 5 bases and J 1 base, with 25 bases left between them. The length of the CDR3 is 19 residues. CDR3 nucleotide sequence: TGTGCCAGCAGTCGACCACGGAAACAATCGGGGACTCGCACAGATACGCAGTATTTT. It codes for CASSRPRKQSGTRTDTQYF. Full variable domain (rest looked up from reference TRBV28 and TRBJ2-3): DVKVTQSSRYLVKRTGEKVFLECVQDMDHENMFWYRQDPGLGLRLIYFSYDVKMKEKGDIPEGYSVSREKKERFSLILESASTNQTSMYLCASSRPRKQSGTRTDTQYFGPGTRLTVL.

This clonotype has a count of ten or more. The V and J genes are TRBV11-2 and TRBJ2-7; 11 nucleotides match TRBD2. The ends lost 8 bases at V and 2 bases at J; junction bases unmatched: 5. CDR3 length: 14 residues. The germline gives CDR1 SGHAT, CDR2 FQNNGV. The DNA for the CDR3 is TGTGCCAGCGGATATAGCGGGAGGGCCTACGAGCAGTACTTC. Translation gives CASGYSGRAYEQYF.

This clonotype has just a few counts. The CDR3 region is CASSLATGGSDEQYF. The CDR3, as DNA: TGTGCCAGCAGCTTAGCCACAGGGGGTAGCGACGAGCAGTACTTC. The rearrangement links TRBV7-9 to TRBJ2-7, with TRBD1 identical over 8 bases. CDR1 SEHNR and CDR2 FQNEAQ come from the germline V gene (reference sequence). Trimming at V came to 0 bases and at J to 5 bases, leaving 6 bases not matched to a gene. The CDR3 covers 15 residues.

The chain employs TRBV5-5 and TRBJ2-1; maybe TRBD1 (6 bases). Trimming left V 4 bases short and J 2 bases short, with 13 bases between. The germline gives CDR1 SGHKS, CDR2 YYEKEE (reference sequence). CDR3 length: 15 residues. DNA of the CDR3: TGTGCCAGCAGCCTTTCCGACAGGCCCTACAATGAGCAGTTCTTC. Translation gives CASSLSDRPYNEQFF.

The J gene is TRBJ2-5, the V gene TRBV6-1; 8 bases map to TRBD2. After removal of 7 bases from V and 4 bases from J, the junction contained 8 bases not matched to a gene. Germline CDR1 reads MNHNS; CDR2 reads SASEGT. This CDR3 is built from 14 residues. The CDR3 DNA reads TGTGCCAGCACCAAGTGGCTAGCGGGAGAGACCCAGTACTTC. Protein product: CASTKWLAGETQYF.

The V and J genes are TRBV25-1 and TRBJ2-3, with TRBD2 matching over 11 bases. The germline gives CDR1 MGHDK, CDR2 SYGVNS. The CDR3 length is 16 residues. V trimming: 4 bases; J trimming: 2 bases; junction bases outside the gene matches: 5. CDR3 amino acids: CASSGPSGGNTDTQYF. CDR3 coding DNA: TGTGCCAGCAGTGGGCCTAGCGGGGGGAACACAGATACGCAGTATTTT.

This clonotype showed up many times. This chain connects TRBV4-2 to TRBJ2-1, with 11 bases lining up with TRBD2. V was clipped by 0 bases and J by 6 bases; unmatched bases: 4. This CDR3 is 16 amino acids long. From germline, CDR1 is LGHNA and CDR2 YNFKEQ. This chain's CDR3 is CASSQEWLAGGNEQFF. CDR3 in DNA: TGTGCCAGCAGCCAAGAATGGCTAGCGGGAGGCAATGAGCAGTTCTTC.

In its sample, this clonotype was seen a few times. The rearrangement links TRBV28 to TRBJ2-7; D is unresolved. Germline V CDR1 and CDR2: MDHEN, SYDVKM. The CDR3 covers 12 residues. Deletions cut 2 bases from V and 7 bases from J, with 9 bases between. The CDR3 is CASSLNWQEQYF. In DNA form, the CDR3 reads TGTGCCAGCAGTTTAAACTGGCAGGAGCAGTACTTC.

The gene calls are TRBV9 and TRBJ2-2, with TRBD2 matching 13 bases. The J segment lost 3 bases and the V segment lost 0 bases, leaving 5 bases of the junction unmatched. This CDR3 has 18 amino acids. CDR1 is SGDLS and CDR2 is YYNGEE in the germline V gene. The CDR3 bases are TGTGCCAGCAGCGTAGGGACTAGCGGGAGCCCCGACACCGGGGAGCTGTTTTTT. Its protein product is CASSVGTSGSPDTGELFF.

The chain recombines TRBV29-1 with TRBJ2-7, with TRBD2 matching 13 bases. The junction had 9 bases not matched to a gene; V was cut back by 7 bases and J by 6 bases. The CDR3 consists of 14 residues. In germline, CDR1 is SQVTM, CDR2 ANQGSEA. CDR3 DNA sequence: TGCAGCGCTGGACTAGCGGGAGATATAGGCGAGCAGTACTTC. Its translation: CSAGLAGDIGEQYF.

The chain has TRBV6-5 and TRBJ1-2, with 9 bases that match TRBD1. V gave up 2 bases and J gave up 4 bases; unmatched junction bases: 2. CDR1 and CDR2 (germline): MNHEY, SVGAGI. The CDR3 runs to 14 residues. The CDR3 loop is CASSYGTGTYGYTF. The CDR3 nucleotides are TGTGCCAGCAGTTACGGGACAGGGACCTATGGCTACACCTTC.

This clonotype was seen a single time. This sequence joins TRBV20-1 and TRBJ2-5; weak D call: TRBD1 (7 bases). The V gene's germline CDR1 is DFQATT and CDR2 SNEGSKA (reference sequence). The V end lost 3 bases, the J end lost 5 bases, and 19 bases lay between the germline ends. The CDR3 runs to 15 residues. The CDR3 region is CSASPKPTGRETQYF. As DNA, the CDR3 is TGCAGTGCTAGCCCCAAACCGACAGGGAGGGAGACCCAGTACTTC.

This clonotype appeared many times. This chain joins TRBV19 and TRBJ2-7, with 9 nucleotides matching TRBD1. Germline values: CDR1 LNHDA, CDR2 SQIVND (reference sequence). J was trimmed by 2 bases and V by 5 bases; bases with no gene match: 7. This CDR3 has 15 residues. CDR3 bases: TGTGCCAGTAGTCCCCGGGACAGGGCGGCCTACGAGCAGTACTTC. This translates into CASSPRDRAAYEQYF.

V usage is TRBV5-1 and J usage is TRBJ2-3, with TRBD2 matching over 12 bases. J lost 4 bases, V lost 1 base, and 7 bases had no gene match. The CDR3 runs to 17 residues. Germline loops: CDR1 SGHRS, CDR2 YFSETQ. CDR3 sequence: CASSLWATSGGADTQYF. CDR3 in DNA: TGCGCCAGCAGCTTGTGGGCGACTAGCGGGGGAGCAGATACGCAGTATTTT. The whole variable domain, remainder taken from reference TRBV5-1 and TRBJ2-3, is KAGVTQTPRYLIKTRGQQVTLSCSPISGHRSVSWYQQTPGQGLQFLFEYFSETQRNKGNFPGRFSGRQFSNSRSEMNVSTLELGDSALYLCASSLWATSGGADTQYFGPGTRLTVL.